The 23 T cell receptor beta chains presented below share a single source sample, sequenced in a study of blood T cell repertoires in COVID-19. The assay was immunoSEQ multiplex PCR, and TCRdb's table has in-frame clones only and misses some. This sample has about 160,000 clones, with about 90% found just once. Sequencing input: PBMCs or T cells enriched from blood (not recorded which). The receptors stem from a woman in her fifties or sixties who had recovered from COVID-19.

The V gene is TRBV30, the J gene TRBJ2-7; 8 bases map to TRBD2. V trimming: 4 bases; J trimming: 2 bases; junction bases outside the gene matches: 10. The germline CDR1 and CDR2 sequences are GTSNPN and SVGIG (reference sequence). The length of the CDR3 is 15 residues. This CDR3 is CAWKKLADGTYEQYF. In nucleotides, the CDR3 is TGTGCCTGGAAGAAACTAGCGGACGGGACCTACGAGCAGTACTTC.

CDR3 DNA sequence: TGTGCCAGCAGCTTAGGGGGCTCGTACTACGAGCAGTACTTC. Translating gives CASSLGGSYYEQYF. The chain links TRBV11-2 to TRBJ2-7, with D tentatively TRBD1 (5 bases). V was trimmed by 1 base and J by 3 bases, leaving 10 bases between them. The CDR3 loop spans 14 amino acids. The germline CDR1 and CDR2 sequences are SGHAT and FQNNGV.

This clone was counted only a few times. The chain has TRBV30 and TRBJ1-2; 8 bases fit TRBD1. This CDR3 comprises 11 residues. Germline V gene sequence: CDR1 GTSNPN, CDR2 SVGIG (reference sequence). The CDR3 spells CASDRGGGYTF. In DNA form, the CDR3 reads TGTGCATCAGACAGGGGCGGCGGCTACACCTTC. The full variable domain, its missing parts supplied by reference TRBV30 and TRBJ1-2, is SQTIHQWPATLVQPVGSPLSLECTVEGTSNPNLYWYRQAAGRGLQLLFYSVGIGQISSEVPQNLSASRPQDRQFILSSKKLLLSDSGFYLCASDRGGGYTFGSGTRLTVV.

V usage is TRBV21-1 and J usage is TRBJ2-7; no DNA check was done on the table's D call, TRBD2. TRBV21-1 is assigned pseudogene status. CDR3 length: 16 amino acids. CDR3 amino acids: CASSKSRLAGPYEQYF. The CDR3 bases are TGTGCCAGCAGCAAATCCCGACTAGCGGGACCCTACGAGCAGTACTTC.

The chain carries TRBV3-1 (or the pseudogene TRBV3-2) and TRBJ1-2; D may be TRBD1 (6 bases). CDR3 length: 14 residues. Germline loops: CDR1 LGHDT, CDR2 YNNKEL (reference sequence). V was pared by 0 bases and J by 8 bases, with 13 bases between. For the CDR3, the DNA is TGTGCCAGCAGCCAAGATTACGGGGGGCCCGGCTACACCTTC. Encoded protein: CASSQDYGGPGYTF.

This clone was observed a handful of times. CDR3 sequence: CASSYHRGSFTDTQYF. DNA of the CDR3: TGTGCCAGCAGTTACCATCGGGGTTCTTTCACAGATACGCAGTATTTT. V is TRBV6-2 or TRBV6-3 and J is TRBJ2-3; D possibly corresponds to TRBD2 (5 bases). Germline V lookup: CDR1 MNHEY, CDR2 SVGEGT. The ends were cut back, 2 bases at V and 2 bases at J, with 14 bases in the middle. This CDR3 has 16 amino acids.

In its sample, this clone was seen once. The CDR3 DNA reads as TGTGCCAGCAGCCAACGGGGGGCCAATCAGCCCCAGCATTTT. This translates into CASSQRGANQPQHF. The chain uses TRBV3-1 (or the pseudogene TRBV3-2) and TRBJ1-5, with a tentative D call TRBD1 (6 bases). CDR3 size: 14 residues. Trimming shortened V by 2 bases and J by 3 bases, and 8 bases separated the two germline ends. The germline CDR1 and CDR2 sequences are LGHDT and YNNKEL (reference sequence).

This chain links TRBV28 with TRBJ1-1, with 7 bases aligning to TRBD1. Per germline, CDR1 MDHEN and CDR2 SYDVKM. V was pared by 3 bases and J by 3 bases, with 7 bases of the junction left unmatched. This CDR3 has 15 residues. CDR3 sequence reads: CASSFSGGGDTEAFF. The DNA of the CDR3 is TGTGCCAGCAGTTTCTCAGGGGGTGGTGACACTGAAGCTTTCTTT.

This clone turned up a few times. The CDR3, as DNA: TGTGCCAGCAGAGGGGACAGGGGAGGCTCACCCCTCCACTTT. This sequence encodes CASRGDRGGSPLHF. The chain uses TRBV6-5 and TRBJ1-6; TRBD1 matches at 10 bases. Unmatched junction bases numbered 6, after V lost 6 bases and J lost 10 bases. The CDR3 length is 14 residues. CDR1 and CDR2 from the germline V gene are MNHEY and SVGAGI.

The chain couples TRBV24-1 to TRBJ2-7; the match to TRBD2 covers 14 bases. The V and J ends lost 4 bases and 1 base, in that order; junction bases with no gene match: 11. This CDR3 has 19 residues. In germline, CDR1 is KGHDR, CDR2 SFDVKD. The CDR3 nucleotides are TGTGCCACCAGTGAAGGAAGACCGGGACTAGCGGGAGTATCCTACGAGCAGTACTTC. Encoded protein: CATSEGRPGLAGVSYEQYF.

This chain uses TRBV5-1 with TRBJ2-1; TRBD2 matches at 9 bases. Germline-derived CDR1 and CDR2 are SGHRS and YFSETQ. CDR3 length equals 14 residues. Trimming took 7 bases from V and 7 from J; bases not matched to a gene: 9. CDR3 coding DNA: TGCGCCAGCGGTGCGGGACTAGCAGATAATGAGCAGTTCTTC. Protein: CASGAGLADNEQFF.

The gene calls are TRBV5-5 and TRBJ2-7; D remains unclear. This CDR3 has 16 residues. V was cut by 2 bases and J by 1 base, with 16 bases left in between. Germline CDR1 reads SGHKS; CDR2 reads YYEKEE (reference sequence). Written as DNA, the CDR3 is TGTGCCAGCAGCTTCTTTCCCCCGACTGAATCCTACGAGCAGTACTTC. It yields the protein CASSFFPPTESYEQYF.

The chain recombines TRBV11-1 with TRBJ1-1, with D possibly TRBD1 on 6 matching bases. Trimming took 0 bases from V and 3 from J, leaving 11 bases between them. The CDR3 has 15 residues. The germline CDR1 and CDR2 sequences are SGHAT and FQDESV (reference sequence). The CDR3, as DNA: TGTGCCAGCAGCTTAGCGGGGGGGGCCGACACTGAAGCTTTCTTT. Its translation: CASSLAGGADTEAFF.

V and J are TRBV6-4 and TRBJ2-3, with 10 bases matching TRBD2. This CDR3 is built from 19 residues. V shed 2 bases and J 3 bases; nucleotides not matched to a gene: 14. The germline gives CDR1 MRHNA, CDR2 SNTAGT. The CDR3 DNA is TGTGCCAGCAGTGACCGGAACGTGAAGCGGGAGGGCTTGACAGATACGCAGTATTTT. Its translation: CASSDRNVKREGLTDTQYF.

Only one count was recorded for this clone. The chain recombines TRBV2 with TRBJ1-5, with a weak D call TRBD1 (6 bases). V was pared by 4 bases and J by 5 bases, with 18 bases between. CDR1 SNHLY and CDR2 FYNNEI come from the germline V gene. The CDR3 consists of 16 residues. Here the CDR3 DNA reads TGTGCCAGCAGTGTCGGTGGGGGGGCGATGGATCAGCCCCAGCATTTT. It yields the protein CASSVGGGAMDQPQHF.

The chain is built from TRBV11-2 and TRBJ2-7, with 10 bases lining up with TRBD2. Germline V CDR1 and CDR2: SGHAT, FQNNGV. The CDR3 has 14 amino acids. Unmatched junction bases numbered 2, after V lost 2 bases and J lost 4 bases. The CDR3 DNA is TGTGCCAGCAGCTTACTAGCGGGAGAATACGAGCAGTACTTC. The encoded protein is CASSLLAGEYEQYF.

This rearrangement joins TRBV3-1 (or the pseudogene TRBV3-2) to TRBJ2-3; 8 positions agree with TRBD1. CDR3 size: 13 residues. The germline CDR1 and CDR2 sequences are LGHDT and YNNKEL (reference sequence). Trimming took 4 bases from V and 6 from J; bases not matched to a gene: 3. DNA of the CDR3: TGTGCCAGCAGCCCGACAGGGGTCGATACGCAGTATTTT. Translated: CASSPTGVDTQYF.

The V gene is TRBV2, the J gene TRBJ2-7; the match to TRBD2 covers 7 bases. CDR1 is SNHLY and CDR2 is FYNNEI in the germline V gene. The CDR3 extends over 15 amino acids. The ends lost 2 bases at V and 2 bases at J; junction bases unmatched: 6. This CDR3 reads CASSEREGPAYEQYF. CDR3 bases: TGTGCCAGCAGTGAAAGGGAGGGACCAGCCTACGAGCAGTACTTC.

This clone was seen more than once but under ten times. The genes are TRBV11-2 and TRBJ2-5, with TRBD2 identical over 8 bases. Trimming took 1 base from V and 7 from J; bases not matched to a gene: 8. The CDR3 is 15 residues long. CDR1 SGHAT and CDR2 FQNNGV come from the germline V gene. The CDR3 DNA is TGTGCCAGCAGCTTAGGGCTAGCGGGCGGTGCGACCCAGTACTTC. Amino acids: CASSLGLAGGATQYF.

This clone was observed a handful of times. The chain recombines TRBV18 with TRBJ2-7; TRBD2 matches 11 bases. The CDR3 extends over 22 amino acids. In germline, CDR1 is KGHSH, CDR2 LQKENI. V trimming: 2 bases; J trimming: 1 base; junction bases outside the gene matches: 22. Here the CDR3 reads CASSPVEQGSLSSGRPSYEQYF. DNA for the CDR3: TGTGCCAGCTCACCAGTTGAGCAGGGGAGCCTTTCTAGCGGGAGGCCATCCTACGAGCAGTACTTC.

The chain joins TRBV7-2 to TRBJ2-3, with 10 bases matching TRBD2. This CDR3 is 12 amino acids long. V shed 8 bases and J 7 bases; nucleotides not matched to a gene: 3. Germline CDR1 is SGHTA and CDR2 is FQGNSA. The CDR3 loop is CASLAGVNTQYF. The CDR3 coding sequence is TGTGCCAGCCTAGCGGGAGTTAATACGCAGTATTTT.

This chain uses TRBV29-1 with TRBJ2-1, with 7 bases aligning to TRBD1. The CDR3 loop spans 14 amino acids. With V trimmed by 4 bases and J by 3 bases, 6 bases remained unmatched. Germline lookup yields CDR1 SQVTM and CDR2 ANQGSEA. The CDR3 protein is CSVAAGTVYNEQFF. The CDR3 DNA reads as TGCAGCGTTGCAGCCGGGACAGTCTACAATGAGCAGTTCTTC.

The J gene is TRBJ2-5, the V gene TRBV28; 13 nucleotides line up with TRBD2. Germline lookup yields CDR1 MDHEN and CDR2 SYDVKM. This CDR3 spans 19 amino acids. The trim removed 3 bases at V and 1 base at J, leaving 11 bases unmatched. The CDR3 sequence is CASSFYTGTSGTTQETQYF. CDR3 DNA sequence: TGTGCCAGCAGTTTTTATACCGGGACTAGCGGGACTACCCAAGAGACCCAGTACTTC.